What follows describes a single TCR beta chain. This clone was detected a few times. Its antigen remains undetermined. It has no much larger one-base neighbor in the sample; base qualities were not kept. The data were obtained in a study of beta chain features in type 1 diabetes (dated 2018 in TCRdb). Study-wide context: Patients and healthy donors did not differ in mean age, gender distribution, total cell number or subset yield. A total of about 100 million sorted cells were examined across all samples, and RNA yield correlated strongly with the number of cells per subset. In the study, recently diagnosed type 1 diabetes patients and matched healthy donors were compared on the TCRB repertoires of their sorted circulating CD4+ T cell subsets. Regulatory and stem cell-like memory subsets were obtained from only 8 patients and about 8 healthy donors, while naive and central memory subsets were obtained from all 30 or so donors.

CDR1 ENHRY and CDR2 SYGVKD were looked up in the germline V gene. Counted from cysteine to phenylalanine, this CDR3 has 17 amino acids. Only the CDR3 region is kept as DNA, spanning 51 bases read in frame from base 1. The germline ends are 15 bases apart after V is trimmed by 0 bases and J by 1 base. The entire amount of isolated RNA was reverse transcribed using the High Capacity cDNA Reverse Transcription Kit, so the sequenced TCRB transcripts were expressed ones. Deep immunoSEQ sequencing was performed on naive, central memory and regulatory T cell samples, with an average of approximately 4 million total reads per sample. Sorted cells were lysed in RLT buffer and RNA was extracted with DNase-treated RNeasy Micro or Mini kits, depending on cell number. Each cell subset was processed on its own to prevent cross-contamination, while patient and healthy donor samples were processed together. Using the immunoSEQ multiplex PCR, TCRB sequences were amplified from cDNA into 87-bp fragments spanning the CDR3 region. Amplicons were sequenced on the Illumina HiSeq platform. As for how the authors treated the data: Synthetic template baselines were used to correct PCR bias computationally, reads within Hamming distance 2 were collapsed together, and singletons that could not be merged were discarded. Reads were aligned against IMGT so that V, D and J genes, CDR3 length and insertions or deletions at six rearrangement sites could be assigned. Clonotype counts were normalized to sorted cell number within each subset before computing true diversity and Gini coefficients with the tcR R package. Repertoire sharing was quantified using the overlap coefficient calculated on TCRB nucleotide sequences. Out-of-frame TCRB sequences from naive cells were analyzed to stand in for the pre-selection repertoire. TCRdb's version of the immuneACCESS table is confined to in-frame rearrangements and falls short of the full clone set. An unresolved V gene accounts for under half of the shortfall where checked; the remainder is of unknown origin. The V and J calls and clone size are taken from that table; D and trimming were inferred from the DNA. This sample is represented by about half a million clones; approximately 10% of them were singletons. The top ten hold about 0.042% of the sample.

Beyond this particular receptor, the publication reports: HLA sub-analyses involved small numbers of individuals, so any influence of HLA type on TCRB rearrangement remained unresolved. Fewer insertions and more nucleotide deletions at VDJ recombination sites were observed in patients with type 1 diabetes, implying thymic rearrangement abnormalities. Type 1 diabetes patients showed a moderate but significant shortening of TCRB CDR3 length in all four CD4+ subsets. PCR may preferentially amplify shorter templates, but because patient and control samples were amplified and corrected together, any resulting skew would affect both groups equally. Because cDNA rather than genomic DNA was sequenced, highly expressing activated cells could have been over-represented, although no difference in activation and CD3 levels was found between groups. Naive, central memory and regulatory TCRB repertoires appeared to be more alike among patients than among healthy donors.

Each donor gave one peripheral blood draw, about 100 mL on average, collected into heparinised tubes. A BD FACSAria II was used to sort naive, central memory, regulatory and stem cell-like memory CD4+ T cells with a panel that included CD45RO, CCR7, CD25, CD127, CD95 and CD27. Every sorted population had a purity above 95%. PBMCs were separated immediately by Lymphoprep density gradient centrifugation and were stained directly, without being cultured. So that batch effects would be minimized, each experiment stained and sorted samples in pairs, pairing one healthy donor with one patient. The sequenced material came from naive CD4+ T cells from blood. The cell subset or site label of this sample denotes: true naive CD4+ T cells. The clonotype comes from a woman aged 18-29 years in good health. The chain links TRBV10-3 with TRBJ2-5, with no reliable assignment of the D segment. The nucleotides are TGTGCCATCAGTGAGTCGACCCGGTCCCGGGCCCAAGAGACCCAGTACTTC. Translated, this gives CAISESTRSRAQETQYF.